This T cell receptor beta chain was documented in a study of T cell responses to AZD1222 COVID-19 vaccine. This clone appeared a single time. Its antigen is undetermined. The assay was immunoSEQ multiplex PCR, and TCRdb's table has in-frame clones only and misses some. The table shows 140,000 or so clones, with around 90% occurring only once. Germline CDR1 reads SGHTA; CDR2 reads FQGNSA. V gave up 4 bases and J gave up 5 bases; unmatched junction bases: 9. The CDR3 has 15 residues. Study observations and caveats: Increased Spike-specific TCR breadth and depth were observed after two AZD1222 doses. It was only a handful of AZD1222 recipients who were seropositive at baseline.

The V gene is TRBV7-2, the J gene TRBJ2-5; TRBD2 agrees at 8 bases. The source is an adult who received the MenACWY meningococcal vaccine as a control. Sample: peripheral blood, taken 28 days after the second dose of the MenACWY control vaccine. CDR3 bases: TGTGCCAGCAGCTCATCACTAGCGGCCCGGGAGACCCAGTACTTC. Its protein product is CASSSSLAARETQYF.